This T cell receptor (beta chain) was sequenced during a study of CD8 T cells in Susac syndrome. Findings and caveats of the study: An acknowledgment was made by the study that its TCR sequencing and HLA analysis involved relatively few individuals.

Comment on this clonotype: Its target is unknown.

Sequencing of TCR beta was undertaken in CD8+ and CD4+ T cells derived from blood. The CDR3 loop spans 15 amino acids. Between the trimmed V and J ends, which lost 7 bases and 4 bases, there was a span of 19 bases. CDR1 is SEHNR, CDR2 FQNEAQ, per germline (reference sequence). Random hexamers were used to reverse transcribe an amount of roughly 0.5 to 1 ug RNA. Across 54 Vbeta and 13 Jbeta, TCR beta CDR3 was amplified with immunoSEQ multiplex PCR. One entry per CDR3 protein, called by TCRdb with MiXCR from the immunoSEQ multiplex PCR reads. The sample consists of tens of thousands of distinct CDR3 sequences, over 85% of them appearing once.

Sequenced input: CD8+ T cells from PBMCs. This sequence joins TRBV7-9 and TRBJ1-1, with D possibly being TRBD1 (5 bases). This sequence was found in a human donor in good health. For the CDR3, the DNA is TGTGCCAGCACCCCGAGGGAGGGGCCGGTCACTGAAGCTTTCTTT. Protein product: CASTPREGPVTEAFF.